This entry describes one T cell receptor beta chain. Its antigen is still unknown. Per-nucleotide qualities are absent, and no much larger clonotype sits a single base away. The data originate from a study of blood T cells in healthy people across ages (dated by TCRdb to the mid-2010s). A note on the overall study: Template switching captured roughly one uniquely barcoded TCR beta cDNA molecule per two T cells in model experiments. For two donors (one aged 18 to 29 and one aged 80 or older), the study analyzed two additional independent replicas of 1 million unique cDNA reads from the same blood draw. The donors were divided into four age groups: young (average around 16 years), middle-aged (about 40), aged (approximately 62) and long-lived (roughly 82). To avoid experimental bias, donors of different ages were distributed randomly across sequencing lanes. To track age-related changes in TCR beta repertoire diversity, the study relied on deep sequencing normalized with unique cDNA molecular identifiers.

The approximately 40 donors, aged about 6 to 100 years, were systemically healthy Caucasian individuals from Russia. Each donor gave ten milliliters of peripheral blood, drawn into EDTA-treated Vacutainer tubes. Ficoll-Paque density-gradient centrifugation was used to isolate PBMCs, with at least 6.5 million per sample. Total RNA, at least 6 micrograms per sample, was extracted from PBMCs with Trizol reagent. The percentages of naive CD45RAhigh/CD27high T cells were determined by flow cytometry on a PBMC aliquot from every donor. Beyond this particular receptor, the publication reports: The percentage of naive T cells measured by flow cytometry correlated strongly with observed TCR beta diversity. Total diversity estimates from one million sequenced T cells were considered lower bounds and underestimates. Compared with the aged group, the long-lived group had more naive CD4+ T cells, fewer expanded clones and increased TCR diversity, a pattern suggesting age selection. Because profiling used bulk unsorted PBMCs, naive and antigen-experienced compartments could not be compared conclusively. Because the CMV infection status of the donors was unknown, age-related changes in expanded clonotypes may potentially have been confounded. Observed TCR beta diversity per million T cells fell roughly linearly with age, and a significant reduction was already apparent by age about 43.

Inclusive of the bounding cysteine and phenylalanine, the CDR3 is 15 residues long. The entry retains the CDR3 DNA only, 45 bases that are in frame from base 1. V is shortened by 4 bases, J by 0 bases, and the region joining them spans 11 bases. The germline V gene supplies CDR1 SGHRS and CDR2 YFSETQ. Preparation of the library involved 5' RACE. The instrument was an Illumina HiSeq 2500. A second PCR of about 7 to 12 cycles was run with a J-beta primer mix and a sample-barcoded 5' primer. A template-switch 5' adaptor carrying 12 random nucleotides introduced a unique molecular identifier onto each TCR beta cDNA molecule. At least 2.5 million CDR3-containing paired-end reads were obtained from each sample. First-strand cDNA was synthesized from all RNA with the Mint cDNA synthesis kit, primed by a TRBC-specific oligonucleotide. Following uracil-DNA glycosylase treatment, all cDNA underwent a first 18-cycle PCR with the universal primers M1SS and BC2_uni_R. From the authors' description of their analysis: For normalization, 1 million high-quality reads were randomly selected from each sample, with every read carrying a distinct molecular identifier. Instead of being binned into consensus sequences, reads that shared molecular identifiers were thrown out. CDR3 identification, clonotype clustering and error correction used MiTCR with a Q25 quality threshold and the strictest error-elimination algorithm. A nonparametric unseen species model with Euler transformation was used to estimate lower-bound total TCR beta diversity. TCRdb reworked the public reads: Q25 trimming with fastp, MiXCR clone assembly, productive beta chains retained. Rows matching on CDR3 protein sequence are summarized as one entry with the most common DNA and genes. What appears here as the V and J calls and clone size reflects TCRdb's work, not the paper's. The sample table lists 1 million or so distinct CDR3 sequences, over 35% of them with a count of one. The ten largest clones capture 18% of the sample.

The sequence was obtained from a woman aged 55-69 years in good health. The rearrangement combines TRBV5-1 with TRBJ2-1; D gene: possibly TRBD2, on 5 matching bases. The specimen was blood. The DNA reads as follows: TGCGCCAGCAGCCTTAGCGACGGCTCCTACAATGAGCAGTTCTTC. This sequence encodes CASSLSDGSYNEQFF.